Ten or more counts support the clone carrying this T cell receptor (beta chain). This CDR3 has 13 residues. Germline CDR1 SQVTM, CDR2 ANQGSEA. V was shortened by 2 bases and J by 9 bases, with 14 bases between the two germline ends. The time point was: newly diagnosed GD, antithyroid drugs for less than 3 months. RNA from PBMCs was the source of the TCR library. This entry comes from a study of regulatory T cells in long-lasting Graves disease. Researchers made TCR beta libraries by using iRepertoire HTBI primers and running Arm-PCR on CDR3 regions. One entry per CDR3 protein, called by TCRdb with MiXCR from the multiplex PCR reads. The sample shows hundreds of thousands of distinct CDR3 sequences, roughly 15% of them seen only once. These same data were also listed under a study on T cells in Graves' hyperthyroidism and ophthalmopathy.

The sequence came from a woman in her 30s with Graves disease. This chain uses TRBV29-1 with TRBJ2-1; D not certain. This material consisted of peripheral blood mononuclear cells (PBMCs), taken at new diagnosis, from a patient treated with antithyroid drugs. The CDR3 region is CSVEPPWQSEQFF. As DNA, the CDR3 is TGCAGCGTTGAACCCCCGTGGCAGTCTGAGCAGTTCTTC.